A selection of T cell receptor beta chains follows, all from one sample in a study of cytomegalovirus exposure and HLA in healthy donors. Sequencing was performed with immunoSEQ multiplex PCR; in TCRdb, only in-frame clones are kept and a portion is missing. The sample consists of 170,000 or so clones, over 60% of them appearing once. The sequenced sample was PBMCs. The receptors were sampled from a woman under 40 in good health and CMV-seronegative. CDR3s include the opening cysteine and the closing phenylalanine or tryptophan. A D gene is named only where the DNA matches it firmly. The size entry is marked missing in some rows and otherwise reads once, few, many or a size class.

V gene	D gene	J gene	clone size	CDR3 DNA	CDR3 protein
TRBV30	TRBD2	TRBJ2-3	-	TGTGCCTGTACCCCGACTAGCGGGGCTACAGATACGCAGTATTTT	CACTPTSGATDTQYF
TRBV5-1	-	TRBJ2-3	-	TGCGCCAGCAGCACGACTCTTCGCAGCACAGATACGCAGTATTTT	CASSTTLRSTDTQYF
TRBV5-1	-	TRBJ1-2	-	TGCGCCAGCAGCTTGGGTGCGGGGGGCGGTGGCTATGGCTACACCTTC	CASSLGAGGGGYGYTF
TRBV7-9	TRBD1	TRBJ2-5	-	TGTGCCAGCAGCCGAAACAGGGGGCGAGAGACCCAGTACTTC	CASSRNRGRETQYF
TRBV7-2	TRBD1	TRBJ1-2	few	TGTGCCAGCAGCTTAGGACAGGGCATTTTCTATGGCTACACCTTC	CASSLGQGIFYGYTF
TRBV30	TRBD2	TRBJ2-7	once	TGTGCCTGGACTAGCGGGAGCTACGAGCAGTACTTC	CAWTSGSYEQYF
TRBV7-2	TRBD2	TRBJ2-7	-	TGTGCCAGCAGCTTAGTCGCTAGCGGGGCCACCTACGAGCAGTACTTC	CASSLVASGATYEQYF
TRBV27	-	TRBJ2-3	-	TGTGCCAGCAGTTTTAACGGGGTGGGGACAGATACGCAGTATTTT	CASSFNGVGTDTQYF
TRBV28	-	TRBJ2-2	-	TGTGCCAGCAGTTTACTAACTACCGGGGAGCTGTTTTTT	CASSLLTTGELFF
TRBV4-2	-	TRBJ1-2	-	TGTGCCAGCAGCCCCATCGGGTTAAACTATGGCTACACCTTC	CASSPIGLNYGYTF
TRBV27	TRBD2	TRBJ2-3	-	TGTGCCAGCAGTTTAGACGGGACTAGCGGGAGGCCAAGCACAGATACGCAGTATTTT	CASSLDGTSGRPSTDTQYF
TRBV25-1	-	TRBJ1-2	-	TGTGCCAGCGGCCCAACAGGGACGCACGGCTACACCTTC	CASGPTGTHGYTF
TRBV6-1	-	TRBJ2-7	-	TGTGCCAGCCGCCTTCAAAGGACAGTAGACTACGAGCAGTACTTC	CASRLQRTVDYEQYF
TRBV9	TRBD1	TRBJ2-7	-	TGTGCCAGCAGCGTTTACACAGGGGCCGAGCAGTACTTC	CASSVYTGAEQYF
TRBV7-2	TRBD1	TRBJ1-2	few	TGTGCCAGCAGATCGGGACAGGGGAACTATGGCTACACCTTC	CASRSGQGNYGYTF
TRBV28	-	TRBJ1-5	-	TGTGCCAGCAGTTCTCAACTGGTGCAGCCCCAGCATTTT	CASSSQLVQPQHF
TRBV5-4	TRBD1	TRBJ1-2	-	TGTGCCAGCAGCCGACAGGGTGTTTGGAACCCCTATGGCTACACCTTC	CASSRQGVWNPYGYTF
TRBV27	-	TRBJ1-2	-	TGTGCCTCAAAGTCCCCTTTGGCAGGCTATGGCTACACCTTC	CASKSPLAGYGYTF
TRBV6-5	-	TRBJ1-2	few	TGTGCCAGCAGTGAAACAGGGCTAAACTATGGCTACACCTTC	CASSETGLNYGYTF
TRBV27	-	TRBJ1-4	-	TGTGCCAGCAGTTACGGACAGACCCTAAATGAAAAACTGTTTTTT	CASSYGQTLNEKLFF
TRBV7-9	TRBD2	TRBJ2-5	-	TGTGCCAGCAGCTTAGTGGCCTGGACTAGCGGGATGGAAGAGAAGACCCAGTACTTC	CASSLVAWTSGMEEKTQYF
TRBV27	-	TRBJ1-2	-	TGTGCCAGCAGCTCGGGGAGGTTCTATGGCTACACCTTC	CASSSGRFYGYTF
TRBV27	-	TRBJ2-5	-	TGTGCCAGCAGTTTATTTGCGGTGGCTAGTGGGGAGACCCAGTACTTC	CASSLFAVASGETQYF
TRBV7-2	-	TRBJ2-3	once	TGTGCCAGCAGCCCCGGGATTACCACGGATACGCAGTATTTT	CASSPGITTDTQYF
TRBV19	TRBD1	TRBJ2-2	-	TGTGCCAGTACCTCGAGGGCAGGGGGCATTTCCGGGGAGCTGTTTTTT	CASTSRAGGISGELFF
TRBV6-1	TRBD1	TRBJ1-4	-	TGTGCCAGCAGAGGAGACAGGGATACTGAAAAACTGTTTTTT	CASRGDRDTEKLFF
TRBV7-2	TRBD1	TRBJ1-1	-	TGTGCCAGCAGCTTATTTTTACAGGGGGCGGGTTTGTCTGCTTTCTTT	CASSLFLQGAGLSAFF
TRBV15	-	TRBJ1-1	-	TGTGCCACCAGCAGAGATCAGCGAAAAACTGAAGCTTTCTTT	CATSRDQRKTEAFF
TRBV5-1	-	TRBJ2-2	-	TGCGCCAGCGCCCCCCAGACTCCCACCGGGGAGCTGTTTTTT	CASAPQTPTGELFF